One sample yielded the 2 T cell receptor beta chains listed below, sequenced in a study of shared clonotypes between healthy human individuals. Sequencing was performed with immunoSEQ multiplex PCR; in TCRdb, only in-frame clones are kept and a portion is missing. The sample carries 700,000 to 950,000 clones, about 96% recorded once. CD45RO-negative CD8 cells positively selected for CCR7 made up the naive population, which excluded terminally differentiated effector memory CD45RA+ cells. Sequenced input: naive CD8+ T cells sorted from blood. Receptors originate from a man aged 25 to 45 in good health.

This chain joins TRBV14 and TRBJ2-7, with D maybe TRBD2 (5 bases). V was clipped by 0 bases and J by 2 bases, with 17 bases between them. CDR3 length: 17 amino acids. Germline-derived CDR1 and CDR2 are SGHDN and FVKESK. This CDR3 is CASSQDLNGLNTYEQYF. The CDR3 DNA reads TGTGCCAGCAGCCAAGATCTTAACGGACTTAATACCTACGAGCAGTACTTC.

Here the CDR3 DNA reads TGTGCCAGCAGTCGGGGAGCGGGAGTTATAGATACGCAGTATTTT. Protein sequence: CASSRGAGVIDTQYF. J is TRBJ2-3 and V is TRBV27, with 8 bases fitting TRBD2. V lost 5 bases and J lost 5; bases outside the gene matches: 9. The CDR3 extends over 15 amino acids. From germline, CDR1 is MNHEY and CDR2 SMNVEV (reference sequence).